This T cell receptor beta chain was recorded in a study of control samples from healthy donors and cancer patients. Using immunoSEQ multiplex PCR, the repertoire was profiled, and TCRdb retains in-frame clones only, with some absent. Of about 160,000 clones listed, about 90% were seen once; the top ten hold about 11%. The specimen sequenced was blood. This receptor was identified in a man younger than 45 in good health.

The CDR3 is CASSWDILNTEAFF. CDR3 coding DNA: TGTGCCAGCAGTTGGGACATCCTGAACACTGAAGCTTTCTTT. This chain connects TRBV27 to TRBJ1-1; maybe TRBD1 (6 bases). The V and J ends lost 4 bases and 0 bases respectively, with 9 bases between them. The germline gives CDR1 MNHEY, CDR2 SMNVEV (reference sequence). The CDR3 totals 14 residues.